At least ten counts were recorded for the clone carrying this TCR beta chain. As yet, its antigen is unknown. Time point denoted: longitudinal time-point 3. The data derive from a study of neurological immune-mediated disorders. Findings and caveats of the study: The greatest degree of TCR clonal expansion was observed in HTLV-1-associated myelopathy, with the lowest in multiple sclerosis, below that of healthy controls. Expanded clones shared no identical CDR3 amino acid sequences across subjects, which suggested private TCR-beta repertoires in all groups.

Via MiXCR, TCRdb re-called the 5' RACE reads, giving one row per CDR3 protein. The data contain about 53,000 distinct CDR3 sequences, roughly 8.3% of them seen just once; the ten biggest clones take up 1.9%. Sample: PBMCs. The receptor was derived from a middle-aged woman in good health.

The CDR3 sequence is CAISIGTSGGPEQFF. In nucleotides, the CDR3 is TGTGCCATCAGCATCGGAACTAGCGGAGGGCCGGAGCAGTTCTTC. The chain employs TRBV10-3 and TRBJ2-1, with TRBD2 identical over 8 bases. V lost 6 bases and J lost 10; bases outside the gene matches: 14. The CDR3 sequence is 15 residues long. Germline values: CDR1 ENHRY, CDR2 SYGVKD.